These T cell receptor beta chains were read from a single sample in a study of technical replicates of blood from a few donors. Repertoires were generated with immunoSEQ multiplex PCR, while TCRdb's copy carries only in-frame clones and drops some. The table has some 11,000 clones, roughly 94% seen once. The sample consisted of PBMCs. These receptors were collected from a human donor in good health. Each CDR3 is given with its conserved first and last residue. Fields, in order: D gene, clone size, V gene, J gene, CDR3 DNA, CDR3 protein. A D gene is named only where the DNA matches it firmly. Not all rows give a size; the values are once, few, many and, for expanded clones, a class.

D: TRBD1; size: .; V: TRBV14; J: TRBJ1-2; DNA: TGTGCCAGCAGCCAAGTTGCTTTGGACAGGTGGGATGGCTACACCTTC; CDR3: CASSQVALDRWDGYTF
D: TRBD1; size: .; V: TRBV19; J: TRBJ1-1; DNA: TGTGCCAGTAGTCCCGGGACAGGGGGGGCTGAAGCTTTCTTT; CDR3: CASSPGTGGAEAFF
D: .; size: .; V: TRBV15; J: TRBJ2-2; DNA: TGTGCCACCAGCAGGCGACAGCTACACACCGGGGAGCTGTTTTTT; CDR3: CATSRRQLHTGELFF
D: TRBD1; size: .; V: TRBV5-1; J: TRBJ2-5; DNA: TGCGCCAGCAGCGCACAGGGGGCCCGGGAGACCCAGTACTTC; CDR3: CASSAQGARETQYF
D: .; size: .; V: TRBV19; J: TRBJ1-2; DNA: TGTGCCAGTAGCCCTACTGGGACTCCCTCTCGGGCCTTC; CDR3: CASSPTGTPSRAF
D: .; size: .; V: TRBV25-1; J: TRBJ1-3; DNA: TGTGCCAGCAGTGAAGATCGGCGGCATTCTGGAAACACCATATATTTT; CDR3: CASSEDRRHSGNTIYF
D: TRBD1; size: .; V: TRBV19; J: TRBJ1-1; DNA: TGTGCCAGTAGTCCCCTGGGACAGGGGGTCACTGAAGCTTTCTTT; CDR3: CASSPLGQGVTEAFF
D: TRBD1; size: .; V: TRBV2; J: TRBJ1-1; DNA: TGTGCCAGCAGTGAGTTCGGGACAGGGGTTTGGGGCACTGAAGCTTTCTTT; CDR3: CASSEFGTGVWGTEAFF
D: TRBD1; size: .; V: TRBV10-3; J: TRBJ2-1; DNA: TGTGCCACGACTCCGGGACAGGGGGTCAAGGAGCAGTTCTTC; CDR3: CATTPGQGVKEQFF
D: TRBD2; size: .; V: TRBV7-9; J: TRBJ2-3; DNA: TGTGCCAGCAGAGTTAGCGGGAGTAGCACAGATACGCAGTATTTT; CDR3: CASRVSGSSTDTQYF
D: TRBD2; size: .; V: TRBV2; J: TRBJ2-3; DNA: TGTGCCAGCAGTGAAATTTGGTCTAGCGGGGGCACAGATACGCAGTATTTT; CDR3: CASSEIWSSGGTDTQYF
D: TRBD1; size: .; V: TRBV7-7; J: TRBJ2-5; DNA: TGTGCCAGCAGCCCGGACAGGGTTGGAGAGACCCAGTACTTC; CDR3: CASSPDRVGETQYF
D: .; size: .; V: TRBV29-1; J: TRBJ2-1; DNA: TGCAGCGTTTTCGGGAATACGAATGAGCAGTTCTTC; CDR3: CSVFGNTNEQFF
D: TRBD2; size: .; V: TRBV4-2; J: TRBJ2-2; DNA: TGTGCCAGCAGCCAAGAAAAAGGGAGCGGGGTGAACACCGGGGAGCTGTTTTTT; CDR3: CASSQEKGSGVNTGELFF
D: TRBD2; size: .; V: TRBV12-5; J: TRBJ2-4; DNA: TGTGCTAGTGGTCAGGGACTAGCGGGAGGAGGCATTCAGTACTTC; CDR3: CASGQGLAGGGIQYF
D: .; size: .; V: TRBV7-9; J: TRBJ1-1; DNA: TGTGCCAGCAGCTCCGGACAGCTGGCTAGGACTGAAGCTTTCTTT; CDR3: CASSSGQLARTEAFF
D: .; size: .; V: TRBV2; J: TRBJ2-7; DNA: TGTGCCAGCAGTGAAGCGTTCGGGGTGCACCACGAGCAGTACTTC; CDR3: CASSEAFGVHHEQYF
D: TRBD1; size: .; V: TRBV10-2; J: TRBJ2-5; DNA: TGCGCCAGCAGGTCTGGACAGGGTCCCGGGACCCAGTACTTC; CDR3: CASRSGQGPGTQYF
D: .; size: .; V: TRBV6-6; J: TRBJ1-1; DNA: TGTGCCAGCAGTGGACCCATAGGGGACACTGAAGCTTTCTTT; CDR3: CASSGPIGDTEAFF
D: TRBD2; size: .; V: TRBV29-1; J: TRBJ2-3; DNA: TGCAGCTCGGGACTAGCGGGGGCAGATACGCAGTATTTT; CDR3: CSSGLAGADTQYF
D: .; size: .; V: TRBV5-8; J: TRBJ2-1; DNA: TGTGCCAGTTCATACAATGAGCAGTTCTTC; CDR3: CASSYNEQFF
D: .; size: .; V: TRBV2; J: TRBJ1-5; DNA: TGTGCCAGCAGTCCGACGGGTAGCAATCAGCCCCAGCATTTT; CDR3: CASSPTGSNQPQHF
D: TRBD2; size: .; V: TRBV5-1; J: TRBJ2-1; DNA: TGCGCCAGCAGCTTCTTTCCCGGGACTAGCGGAAACAATGAGCAGTTCTTC; CDR3: CASSFFPGTSGNNEQFF
D: TRBD1; size: few; V: TRBV6-5; J: TRBJ1-2; DNA: TGTGCCAGCAGTTACTTCAGGACAGGGGGCGGGTATGGCTACACCTTC; CDR3: CASSYFRTGGGYGYTF
D: TRBD2; size: .; V: TRBV11-2; J: TRBJ2-1; DNA: TGTGCCAGCAGCTTAGTCCGAACTAGCGGGAGATACGAGCAGTTCTTC; CDR3: CASSLVRTSGRYEQFF
D: .; size: .; V: TRBV19; J: TRBJ1-5; DNA: TGTGCCAGTGCAGAAAATCAGCCCCAGCATTTT; CDR3: CASAENQPQHF
D: TRBD2; size: once; V: TRBV19; J: TRBJ2-7; DNA: TGTGCCAGTAGTATAGGAACTAGCGGGATAAGGTCCTACGAGCAGTACTTC; CDR3: CASSIGTSGIRSYEQYF
D: TRBD2; size: .; V: TRBV30; J: TRBJ2-2; DNA: TGTGCCTGGAACTCGAAAGCGGGAGTCGCCACCGGGGAGCTGTTTTTT; CDR3: CAWNSKAGVATGELFF